This is a list of T cell receptor beta chains from one sample in a study of cytomegalovirus exposure and HLA in healthy donors. Profiled with immunoSEQ multiplex PCR; TCRdb holds only in-frame clones, not every one. The sample records roughly 120,000 clones, around three quarters being singletons. Sequencing was carried out using PBMCs. The receptors here all came from a man aged 45-65 years in good health and CMV-seropositive. The CDR3 runs from the conserved cysteine through the conserved F or W. Fields, in order: J gene, clone size, V gene, CDR3 length, CDR3 protein. Expanded clones get a size class; other rows say once, few or many, or leave the size out.

TRBJ2-1,NA,TRBV7-2,15,CASSLEGGDYNEQFF
TRBJ1-1,NA,TRBV18,17,CASSPPGQGVLNTEAFF
TRBJ2-1,NA,TRBV2,12,CASSELSNEQFF
TRBJ1-4,NA,TRBV28,16,CASSPTGTATNEKLFF
TRBJ2-3,NA,TRBV19,19,CASSIDSGRLAGGLDTQYF
TRBJ2-4,NA,TRBV7-2,14,CASNPGLAKNIQYF
TRBJ2-1,few,TRBV28,14,CASITGTEYNEQFF
TRBJ1-2,NA,TRBV5-1,13,CASSPDLMRGYTF
TRBJ1-2,NA,TRBV7-8,15,CASSLGRGPGYGYTF
TRBJ2-2,NA,TRBV19,14,CASSTPEGTGELFF
TRBJ1-2,once,TRBV7-9,13,CASSFGGIRGYTF
TRBJ2-5,NA,TRBV4-2,15,CASSQEGRAWETQYF
TRBJ2-5,once,TRBV7-8,14,CASSLVTSGETQYF
NA,NA,TRBV5-1,15,CASSLDGGSPYEQYF
TRBJ2-2,NA,TRBV28,15,CASSLEGTGTGELFF
TRBJ2-1,NA,TRBV10-3,14,CAIVDKSSYNEQFF
TRBJ2-7,NA,TRBV5-1,13,CASMGANLYEQYF
TRBJ1-1,NA,TRBV18,16,CASSPGTGAQNTEAFF
TRBJ2-3,NA,TRBV4-1,16,CASSQDMTASTDTQYF
TRBJ2-6,NA,TRBV5-1,18,CASSLAPGLTKGANVLTF